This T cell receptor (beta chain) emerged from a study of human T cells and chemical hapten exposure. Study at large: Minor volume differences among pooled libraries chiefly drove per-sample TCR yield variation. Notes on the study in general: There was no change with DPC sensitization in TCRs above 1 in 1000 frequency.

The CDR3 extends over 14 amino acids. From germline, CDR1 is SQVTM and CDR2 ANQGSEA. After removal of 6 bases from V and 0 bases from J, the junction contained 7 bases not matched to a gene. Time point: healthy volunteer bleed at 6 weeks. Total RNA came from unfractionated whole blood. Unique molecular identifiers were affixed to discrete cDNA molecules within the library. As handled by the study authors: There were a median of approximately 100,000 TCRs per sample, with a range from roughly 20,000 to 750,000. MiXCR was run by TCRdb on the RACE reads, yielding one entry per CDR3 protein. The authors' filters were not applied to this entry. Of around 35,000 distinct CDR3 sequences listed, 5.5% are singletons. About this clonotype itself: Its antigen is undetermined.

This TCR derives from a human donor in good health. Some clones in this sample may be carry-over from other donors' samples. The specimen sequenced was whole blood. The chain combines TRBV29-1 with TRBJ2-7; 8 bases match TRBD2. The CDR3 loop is CSVFSAGDSYEQYF. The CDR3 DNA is TGCAGCGTATTTTCAGCGGGAGACTCCTACGAGCAGTACTTC.